This T cell receptor (beta chain) was obtained from a study of blood T cell repertoires in COVID-19. Study background: The United States, Italy and Spain supplied acute and convalescent COVID-19 samples. PBMCs, B-cell-depleted T cells, or T cells were the source of the cDNA or gDNA that made up the material.

This clone has only one observation. Authors' analysis steps: Reference gene primers were amplified, and this amplification served to estimate nucleated cell counts. Using immunoSEQ multiplex PCR, the repertoire was profiled, and TCRdb retains in-frame clones only, with some absent. V and J calls and clone size are copied from that table; D and trimming were computed from the DNA. Among 70,000 to 95,000 clones, 85% to 90% were seen once, and the ten largest hold around 5%. Germline V gives CDR1 KGHSH, CDR2 LQKENI. V was trimmed by 3 bases and J by 6 bases, leaving 8 bases between them. The CDR3 runs 13 residues.

The J gene is TRBJ2-2, the V gene TRBV18, with unresolved D. This clonotype was obtained from a woman of 80 years or more with active COVID-19. Sequencing was performed on peripheral blood. CDR3 in amino acids: CASSPIQAGELFF. The CDR3 coding sequence is TGTGCCAGCTCACCTATTCAGGCCGGGGAGCTGTTTTTT.